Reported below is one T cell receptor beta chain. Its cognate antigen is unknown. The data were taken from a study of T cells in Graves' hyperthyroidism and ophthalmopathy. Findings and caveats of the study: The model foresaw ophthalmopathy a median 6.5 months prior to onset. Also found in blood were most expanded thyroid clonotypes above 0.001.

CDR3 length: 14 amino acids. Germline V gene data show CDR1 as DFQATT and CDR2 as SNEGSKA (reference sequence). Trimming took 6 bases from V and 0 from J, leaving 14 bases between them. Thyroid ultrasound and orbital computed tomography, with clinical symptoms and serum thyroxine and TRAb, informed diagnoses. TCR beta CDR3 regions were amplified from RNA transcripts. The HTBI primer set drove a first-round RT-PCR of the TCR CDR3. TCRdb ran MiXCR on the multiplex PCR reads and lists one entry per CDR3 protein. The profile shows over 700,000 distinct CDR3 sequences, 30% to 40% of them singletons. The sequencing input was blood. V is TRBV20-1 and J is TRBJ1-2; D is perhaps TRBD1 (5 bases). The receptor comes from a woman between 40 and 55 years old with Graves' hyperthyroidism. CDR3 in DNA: TGCAGTGCGGACCGACAGTCTACTAACTATGGCTACACCTTC. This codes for CSADRQSTNYGYTF.